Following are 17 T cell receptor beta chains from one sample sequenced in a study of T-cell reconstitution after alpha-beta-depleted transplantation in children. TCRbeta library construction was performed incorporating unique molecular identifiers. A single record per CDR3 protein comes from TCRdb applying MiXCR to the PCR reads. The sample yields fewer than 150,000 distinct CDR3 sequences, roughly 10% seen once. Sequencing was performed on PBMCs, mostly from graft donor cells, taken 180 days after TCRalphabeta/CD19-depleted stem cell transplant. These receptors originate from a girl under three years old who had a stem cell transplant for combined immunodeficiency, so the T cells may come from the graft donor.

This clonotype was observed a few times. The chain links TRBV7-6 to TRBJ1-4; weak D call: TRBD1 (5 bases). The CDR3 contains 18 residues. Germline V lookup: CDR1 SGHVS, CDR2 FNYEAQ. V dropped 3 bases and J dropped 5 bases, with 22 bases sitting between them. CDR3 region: CASSFRALGPGQNEKLFF. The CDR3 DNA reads TGTGCCAGCAGCTTTAGGGCACTTGGGCCTGGACAAAATGAAAAACTGTTTTTT.

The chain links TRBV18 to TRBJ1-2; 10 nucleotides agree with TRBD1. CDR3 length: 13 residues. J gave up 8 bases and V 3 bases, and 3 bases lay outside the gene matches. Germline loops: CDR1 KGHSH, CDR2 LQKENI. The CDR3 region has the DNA TGTGCCAGCTCACCGGTGACAGGGGGCGGCTACACCTTC. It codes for CASSPVTGGGYTF.

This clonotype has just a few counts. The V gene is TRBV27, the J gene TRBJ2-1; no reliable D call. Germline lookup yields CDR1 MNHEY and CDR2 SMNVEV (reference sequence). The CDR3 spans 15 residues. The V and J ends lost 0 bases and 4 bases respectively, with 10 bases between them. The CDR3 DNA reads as TGTGCCAGCAGTTTATCGCCTCTAGGGTACAATGAGCAGTTCTTC. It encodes CASSLSPLGYNEQFF.

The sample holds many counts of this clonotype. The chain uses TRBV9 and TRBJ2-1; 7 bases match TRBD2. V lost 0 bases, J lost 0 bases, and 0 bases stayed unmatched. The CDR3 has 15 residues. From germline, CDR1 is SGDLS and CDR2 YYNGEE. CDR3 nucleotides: TGTGCCAGCAGCGTAGGCGGGGGCTCCTACAATGAGCAGTTCTTC. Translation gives CASSVGGGSYNEQFF.

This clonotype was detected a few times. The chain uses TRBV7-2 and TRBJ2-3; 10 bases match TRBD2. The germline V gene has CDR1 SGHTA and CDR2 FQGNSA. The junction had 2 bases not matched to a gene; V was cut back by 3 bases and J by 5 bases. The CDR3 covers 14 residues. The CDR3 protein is CASSLSSGGDTQYF. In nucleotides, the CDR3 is TGTGCCAGCAGCTTGTCTAGCGGGGGAGATACGCAGTATTTT.

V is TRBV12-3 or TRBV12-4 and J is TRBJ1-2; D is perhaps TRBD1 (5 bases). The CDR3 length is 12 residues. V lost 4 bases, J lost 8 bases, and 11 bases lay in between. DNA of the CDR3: TGTGCCAGCAGTTCTACCAGGGAAGGCTACACCTTC. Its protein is CASSSTREGYTF.

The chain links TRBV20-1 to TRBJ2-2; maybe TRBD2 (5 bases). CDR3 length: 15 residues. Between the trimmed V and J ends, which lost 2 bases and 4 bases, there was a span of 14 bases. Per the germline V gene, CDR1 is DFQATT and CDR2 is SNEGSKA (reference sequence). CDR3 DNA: TGCAGTGCTAGATCGGGCGGGCTACTCACCGGGGAGCTGTTTTTT. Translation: CSARSGGLLTGELFF.

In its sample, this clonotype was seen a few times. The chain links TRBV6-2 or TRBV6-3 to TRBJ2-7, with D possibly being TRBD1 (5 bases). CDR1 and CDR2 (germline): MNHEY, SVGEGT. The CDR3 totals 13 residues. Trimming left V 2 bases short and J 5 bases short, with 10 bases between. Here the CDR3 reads CASSYVGVDEQYF. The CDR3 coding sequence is TGTGCCAGCAGTTACGTAGGGGTGGACGAGCAGTACTTC.

CDR3 in amino acids: CAISQGLNSYEQYF. Written as DNA, the CDR3 is TGTGCCATTAGCCAGGGGTTGAACTCCTACGAGCAGTACTTC. The V and J genes are TRBV15 and TRBJ2-7, with D possibly being TRBD1 (6 bases). This CDR3 contains 14 residues. The ends were cut back, 10 bases at V and 0 bases at J, with 16 bases in the middle. From germline, CDR1 is LNHNV and CDR2 YYDKDF (reference sequence).

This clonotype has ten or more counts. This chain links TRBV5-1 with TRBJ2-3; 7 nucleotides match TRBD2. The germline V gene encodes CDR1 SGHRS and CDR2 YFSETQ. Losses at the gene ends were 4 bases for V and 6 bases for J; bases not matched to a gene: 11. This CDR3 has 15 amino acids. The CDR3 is CASSPRIREGDTQYF. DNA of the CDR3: TGCGCCAGCAGCCCCAGGATCAGGGAGGGTGATACGCAGTATTTT. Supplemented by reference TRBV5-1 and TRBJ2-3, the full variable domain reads KAGVTQTPRYLIKTRGQQVTLSCSPISGHRSVSWYQQTPGQGLQFLFEYFSETQRNKGNFPGRFSGRQFSNSRSEMNVSTLELGDSALYLCASSPRIREGDTQYFGPGTRLTVL.

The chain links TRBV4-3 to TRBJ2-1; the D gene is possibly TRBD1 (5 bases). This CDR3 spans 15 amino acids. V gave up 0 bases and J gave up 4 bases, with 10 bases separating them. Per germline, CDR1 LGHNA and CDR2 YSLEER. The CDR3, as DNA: TGCGCCAGCAGCCAAGACAGGGATGATTACAATGAGCAGTTCTTC. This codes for CASSQDRDDYNEQFF.

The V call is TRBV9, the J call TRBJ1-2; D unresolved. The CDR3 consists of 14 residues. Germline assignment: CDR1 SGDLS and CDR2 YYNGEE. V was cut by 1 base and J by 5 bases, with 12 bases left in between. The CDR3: CASSVSPGTYGYTF. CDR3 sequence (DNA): TGTGCCAGCAGCGTATCCCCAGGAACTTATGGCTACACCTTC.

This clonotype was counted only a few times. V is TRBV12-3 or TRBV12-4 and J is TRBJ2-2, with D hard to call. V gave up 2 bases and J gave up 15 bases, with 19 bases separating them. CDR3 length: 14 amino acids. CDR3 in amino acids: CASSLQAYQRPLFF. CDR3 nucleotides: TGTGCCAGCAGTTTACAGGCGTATCAGCGCCCGTTGTTTTTT.

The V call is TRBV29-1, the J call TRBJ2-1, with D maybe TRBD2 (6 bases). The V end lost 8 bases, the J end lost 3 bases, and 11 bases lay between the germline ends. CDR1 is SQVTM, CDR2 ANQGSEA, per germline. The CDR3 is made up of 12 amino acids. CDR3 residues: CSLLTSYNEQFF. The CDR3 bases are TGCAGCCTACTGACTAGCTACAATGAGCAGTTCTTC.

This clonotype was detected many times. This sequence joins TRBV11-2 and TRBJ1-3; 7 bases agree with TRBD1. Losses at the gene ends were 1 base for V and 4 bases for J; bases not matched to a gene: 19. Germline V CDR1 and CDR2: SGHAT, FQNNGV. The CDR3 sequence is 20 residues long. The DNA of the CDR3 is TGTGCCAGCAGCTTAGTGTTCAAAGGTCGGGACAGTCCATTCGGAAACACCATATATTTT. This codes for CASSLVFKGRDSPFGNTIYF. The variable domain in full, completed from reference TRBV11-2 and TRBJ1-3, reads EAGVAQSPRYKIIEKRQSVAFWCNPISGHATLYWYQQILGQGPKLLIQFQNNGVVDDSQLPKDRFSAERLKGVDSTLKIQPAKLEDSAVYLCASSLVFKGRDSPFGNTIYFGEGSWLTVV.

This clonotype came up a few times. In DNA form, the CDR3 reads TGTGCCAGTTGGGCCGGGGAGCTGTTTTTT. Translated: CASWAGELFF. The chain carries TRBV6-6 and TRBJ2-2; D call uncertain. In germline, CDR1 is MNHNY, CDR2 SVGAGI (reference sequence). This CDR3 contains 10 residues. Trimming stripped 9 bases from V and 6 bases from J, with 5 bases between.

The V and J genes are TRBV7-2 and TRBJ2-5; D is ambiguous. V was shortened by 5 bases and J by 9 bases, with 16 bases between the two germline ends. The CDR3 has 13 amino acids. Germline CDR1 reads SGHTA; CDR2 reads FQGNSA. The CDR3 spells CASSLTASAAQYF. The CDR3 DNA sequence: TGTGCCAGCAGCCTAACAGCGTCCGCGGCCCAGTACTTC. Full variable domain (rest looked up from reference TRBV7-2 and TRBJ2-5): GAGVSQSPSNKVTEKGKDVELRCDPISGHTALYWYRQSLGQGLEFLIYFQGNSAPDKSGLPSDRFSAERTGGSVSTLTIQRTQQEDSAVYLCASSLTASAAQYFGPGTRLLVL.